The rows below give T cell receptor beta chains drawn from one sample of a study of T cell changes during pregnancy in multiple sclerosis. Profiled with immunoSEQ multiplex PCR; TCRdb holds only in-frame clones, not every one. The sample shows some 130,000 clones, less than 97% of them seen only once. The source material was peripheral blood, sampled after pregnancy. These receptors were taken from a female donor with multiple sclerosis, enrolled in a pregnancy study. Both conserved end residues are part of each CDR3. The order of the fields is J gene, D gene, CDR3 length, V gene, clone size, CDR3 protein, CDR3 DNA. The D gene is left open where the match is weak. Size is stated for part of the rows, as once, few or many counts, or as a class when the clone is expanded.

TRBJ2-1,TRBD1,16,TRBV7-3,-,CASSLAGTGDYNEQFF,TGTGCCAGCAGCTTGGCCGGGACAGGGGACTACAATGAGCAGTTCTTC
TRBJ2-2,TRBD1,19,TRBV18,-,CASSLRQPSGTGVTGELFF,TGTGCCAGCTCACTACGACAACCCTCCGGGACAGGGGTCACCGGGGAGCTGTTTTTT
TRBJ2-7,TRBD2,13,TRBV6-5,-,CASRTSGEAEQYF,TGTGCCAGCCGAACTAGCGGTGAGGCTGAGCAGTACTTC
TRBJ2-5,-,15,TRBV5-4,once,CASNEGWGTQETQYF,TGTGCCAGCAACGAAGGCTGGGGCACCCAAGAGACCCAGTACTTC
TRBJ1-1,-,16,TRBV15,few,CATSRDLGGLGTEAFF,TGTGCCACCAGCAGAGATCTGGGGGGGCTCGGCACTGAAGCTTTCTTT
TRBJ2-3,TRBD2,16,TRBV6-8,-,CASSPGTSGRCDTQYF,TGTGCCAGCAGTCCCGGGACTAGCGGGAGATGTGATACGCAGTATTTT
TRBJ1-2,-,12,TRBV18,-,CASAKGDYGYTF,TGTGCCAGCGCCAAAGGAGATTATGGCTACACCTTC
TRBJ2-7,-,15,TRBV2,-,CASSGGSQEHYEQYF,TGTGCCAGCAGTGGAGGGTCGCAGGAGCACTACGAGCAGTACTTC
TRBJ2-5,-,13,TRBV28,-,CASTDSIQETQYF,TGTGCCAGCACCGACAGTATTCAAGAGACCCAGTACTTC
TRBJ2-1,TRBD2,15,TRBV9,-,CASSPRLAGEYEQFF,TGTGCCAGCAGCCCCCGTCTAGCGGGAGAATATGAGCAGTTCTTC
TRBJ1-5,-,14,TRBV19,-,CASSFDFSNQPQHF,TGTGCCAGTAGTTTCGACTTTAGCAATCAGCCCCAGCATTTT
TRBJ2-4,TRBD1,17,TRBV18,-,CASSPRGVQGGENIQYF,TGTGCCAGCTCACCACGGGGCGTGCAAGGGGGCGAAAACATTCAGTACTTC
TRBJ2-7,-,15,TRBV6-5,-,CASRLSGEAHYEQYF,TGTGCCAGCAGATTGTCCGGGGAGGCGCATTACGAGCAGTACTTC
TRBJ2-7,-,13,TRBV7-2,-,CASSLVGAEEQYF,TGTGCCAGCAGCTTAGTAGGGGCGGAAGAGCAGTACTTC
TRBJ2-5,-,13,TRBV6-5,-,CASRPPGRETQYF,TGTGCCAGCAGACCGCCGGGGAGAGAGACCCAGTACTTC
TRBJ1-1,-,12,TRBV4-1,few,CASSQDAGAAFF,TGCGCCAGCAGCCAAGATGCAGGGGCGGCTTTCTTT
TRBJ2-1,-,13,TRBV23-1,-,CASIPGLLNEQFF,TGCGCCAGCATTCCTGGACTCTTGAATGAGCAGTTCTTC
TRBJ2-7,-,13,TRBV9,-,CASSPSPPDEQYF,TGTGCCAGCAGCCCGAGTCCCCCCGACGAGCAGTACTTC
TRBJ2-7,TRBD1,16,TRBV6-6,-,CASSYGDRVVGNEQYF,TGTGCCAGCAGTTACGGGGACAGGGTGGTCGGTAACGAGCAGTACTTC
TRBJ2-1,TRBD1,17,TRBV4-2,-,CASSHTGPGGTHNEQFF,TGTGCCAGCAGCCATACAGGTCCAGGGGGCACACACAATGAGCAGTTCTTC
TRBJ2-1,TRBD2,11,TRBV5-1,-,CASRGGDEQFF,TGCGCCAGCAGGGGAGGGGATGAGCAGTTCTTC